Reported below is one T cell receptor beta chain. What it binds is unknown. The CDR3 sequence is 15 residues long. The V segment lost 3 bases and the J segment 8 bases; nucleotides outside the gene matches: 8. From germline, CDR1 is LGHNA and CDR2 YSLEER. The entry originates in a study of shared clonotypes between healthy human individuals. As for the study in general: Per donor, CD8 memory used one plate, CD8 naive used two, CD4 memory used three and CD4 naive used three. General study points: Limitation of the genetic and exposure-history diversity represented came from the few donors. When naive CD4 clonotypes were compared across a few donors, roughly 4.9% were shared.

Cells designated naive CD8 were CD45RO-negative and were positively selected for CCR7, with terminally differentiated effector memory CD45RA+ cells excluded. Caucasian adults living in Nashville, Tennessee, provided all samples. The method was immunoSEQ multiplex PCR; TCRdb's version includes in-frame clones alone and lacks a portion of them. The table includes just over 2,000,000 clones, about 95% detected once. The V gene is TRBV4-3, the J gene TRBJ2-1; 9 nucleotides match TRBD2. This TCR was sampled from a man between 18 and 29 years old in good health. Sequenced sample: naive CD8+ T cells sorted from blood. The CDR3 loop reads CASSHGAAGGYEQFF. DNA of the CDR3: TGCGCCAGCAGCCATGGAGCAGCGGGAGGCTATGAGCAGTTCTTC.